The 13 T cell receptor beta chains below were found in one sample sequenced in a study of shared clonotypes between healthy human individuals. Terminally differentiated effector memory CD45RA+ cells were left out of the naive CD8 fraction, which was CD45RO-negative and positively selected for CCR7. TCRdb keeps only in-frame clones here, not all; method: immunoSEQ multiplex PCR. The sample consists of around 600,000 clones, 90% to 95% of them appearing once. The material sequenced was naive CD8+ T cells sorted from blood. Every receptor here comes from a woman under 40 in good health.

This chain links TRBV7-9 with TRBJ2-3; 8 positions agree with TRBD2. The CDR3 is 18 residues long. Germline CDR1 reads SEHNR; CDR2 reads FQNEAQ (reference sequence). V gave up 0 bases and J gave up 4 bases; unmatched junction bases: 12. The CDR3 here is CASSLAPGAGVSADTQYF. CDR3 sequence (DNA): TGTGCCAGCAGCTTAGCGCCTGGAGCGGGAGTTAGCGCAGATACGCAGTATTTT.

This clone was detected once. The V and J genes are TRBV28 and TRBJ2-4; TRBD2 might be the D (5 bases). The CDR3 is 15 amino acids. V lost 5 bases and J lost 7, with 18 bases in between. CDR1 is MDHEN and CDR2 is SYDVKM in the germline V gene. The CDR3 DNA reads TGTGCCAGCAGTCCCAGGACCCGATCGGGGAACATTCAGTACTTC. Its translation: CASSPRTRSGNIQYF. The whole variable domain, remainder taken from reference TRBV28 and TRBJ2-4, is DVKVTQSSRYLVKRTGEKVFLECVQDMDHENMFWYRQDPGLGLRLIYFSYDVKMKEKGDIPEGYSVSREKKERFSLILESASTNQTSMYLCASSPRTRSGNIQYFGAGTRLSVL.

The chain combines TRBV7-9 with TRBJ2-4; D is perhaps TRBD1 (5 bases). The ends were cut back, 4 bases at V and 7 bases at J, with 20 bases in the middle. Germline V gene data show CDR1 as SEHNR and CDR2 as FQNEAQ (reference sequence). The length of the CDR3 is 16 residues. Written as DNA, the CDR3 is TGTGCCAGCAGCTCCCTCAGGGCGGAAAGTTGGAACATTCAGTACTTC. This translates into CASSSLRAESWNIQYF. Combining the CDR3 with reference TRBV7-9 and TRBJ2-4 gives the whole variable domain DTGVSQNPRHKITKRGQNVTFRCDPISEHNRLYWYRQTLGQGPEFLTYFQNEAQLEKSRLLSDRFSAERPKGSFSTLEIQRTEQGDSAMYLCASSSLRAESWNIQYFGAGTRLSVL.

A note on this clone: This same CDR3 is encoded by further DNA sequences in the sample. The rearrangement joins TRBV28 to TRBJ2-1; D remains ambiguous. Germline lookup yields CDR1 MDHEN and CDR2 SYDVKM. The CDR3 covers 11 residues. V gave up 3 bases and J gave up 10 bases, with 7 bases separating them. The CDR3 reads CASSLFLEQFF. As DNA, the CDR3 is TGTGCCAGCAGTTTGTTCTTGGAGCAGTTCTTC.

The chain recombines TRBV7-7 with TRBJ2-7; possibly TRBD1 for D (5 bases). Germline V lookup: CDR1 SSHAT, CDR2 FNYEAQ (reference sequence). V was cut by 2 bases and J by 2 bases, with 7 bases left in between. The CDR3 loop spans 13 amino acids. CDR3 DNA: TGTGCCAGCAGCTTAAGACAGACCTACGAGCAGTACTTC. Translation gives CASSLRQTYEQYF.

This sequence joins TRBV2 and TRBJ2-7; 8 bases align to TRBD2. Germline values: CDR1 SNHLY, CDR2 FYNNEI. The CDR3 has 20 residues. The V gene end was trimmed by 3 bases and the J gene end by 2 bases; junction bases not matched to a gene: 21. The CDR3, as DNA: TGTGCCAGCAGTGAGGATTGGGTCCCGGGACTAGTGACAAGAACCTACGAGCAGTACTTC. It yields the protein CASSEDWVPGLVTRTYEQYF.

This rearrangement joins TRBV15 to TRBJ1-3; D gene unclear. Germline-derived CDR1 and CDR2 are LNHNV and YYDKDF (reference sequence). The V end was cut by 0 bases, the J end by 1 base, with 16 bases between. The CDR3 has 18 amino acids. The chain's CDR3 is CATSRDRRRWVSGNTIYF. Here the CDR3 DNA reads TGTGCCACCAGCAGAGATAGGAGACGCTGGGTGTCTGGAAACACCATATATTTT.

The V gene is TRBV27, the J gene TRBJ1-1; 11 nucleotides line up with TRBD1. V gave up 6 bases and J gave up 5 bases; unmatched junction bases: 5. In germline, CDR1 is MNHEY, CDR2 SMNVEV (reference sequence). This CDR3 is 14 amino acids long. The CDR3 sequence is CASRDRGRLTEAFF. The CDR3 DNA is TGTGCCAGCAGGGACAGGGGGCGACTAACTGAAGCTTTCTTT.

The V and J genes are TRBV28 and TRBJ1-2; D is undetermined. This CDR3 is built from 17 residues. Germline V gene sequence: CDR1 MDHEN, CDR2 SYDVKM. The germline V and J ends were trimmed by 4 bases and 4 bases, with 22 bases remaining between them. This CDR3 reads CASSSYRTGSYVYGYTF. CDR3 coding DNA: TGTGCCAGCAGTTCTTATCGGACCGGGTCGTATGTCTATGGCTACACCTTC.

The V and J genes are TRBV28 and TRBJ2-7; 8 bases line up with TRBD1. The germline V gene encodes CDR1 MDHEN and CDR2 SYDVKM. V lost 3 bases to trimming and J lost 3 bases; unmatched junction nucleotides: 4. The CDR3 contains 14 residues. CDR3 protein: CASSFGTGFYEQYF. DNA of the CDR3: TGTGCCAGCAGTTTCGGGACAGGCTTCTACGAGCAGTACTTC.

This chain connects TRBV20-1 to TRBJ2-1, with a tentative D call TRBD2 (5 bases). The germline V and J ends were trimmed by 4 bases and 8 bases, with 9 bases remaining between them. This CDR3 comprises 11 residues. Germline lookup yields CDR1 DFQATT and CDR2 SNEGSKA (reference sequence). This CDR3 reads CSANTEDEQFF. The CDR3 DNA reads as TGCAGTGCTAATACGGAGGATGAGCAGTTCTTC.

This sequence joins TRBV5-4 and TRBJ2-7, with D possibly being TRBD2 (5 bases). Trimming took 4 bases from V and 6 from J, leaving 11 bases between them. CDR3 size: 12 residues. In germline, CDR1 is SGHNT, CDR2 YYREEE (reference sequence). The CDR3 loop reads CASSAGLSEQYF. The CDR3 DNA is TGTGCCAGCAGCGCCGGACTTTCCGAGCAGTACTTC.

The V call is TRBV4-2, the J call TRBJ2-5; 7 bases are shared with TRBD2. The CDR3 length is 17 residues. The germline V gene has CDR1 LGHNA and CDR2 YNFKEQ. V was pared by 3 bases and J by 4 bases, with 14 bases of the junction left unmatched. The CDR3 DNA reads TGTGCCAGCAGCCATCCCCAAGGGGCGGGAGCACGAGAGACCCAGTACTTC. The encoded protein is CASSHPQGAGARETQYF.